This T cell receptor beta chain derives from a study of liver allograft versus peripheral blood T cells. Looking at the study overall: The authors compared T cell receptor repertoires in transplanted livers with those in the peripheral blood of recipients. Points from the study as a whole: It was reported that the T cell receptor repertoires found inside liver allografts differed from those that were detected in peripheral blood.

This clonotype has at least ten counts. Antigen: not known. TCRdb ran MiXCR on the reads and lists one entry per CDR3 protein. The table records about 9,200 distinct CDR3 sequences, approximately 19% of them present only once. Germline lookup yields CDR1 MNHNY and CDR2 SVGAGI (reference sequence). This CDR3 contains 14 residues. V dropped 6 bases and J dropped 4 bases, with 13 bases sitting between them. V and J are TRBV6-6 and TRBJ1-3; weak D call: TRBD1 (5 bases). The receptor was isolated from a human patient who had a liver transplant. A share of the T cells may be of graft donor origin. In DNA, the CDR3 is TGTGCCAGCAGGTCCGGGACGCAGGGAAACACCATATATTTT. Translated: CASRSGTQGNTIYF.